The rows below give T cell receptor beta chains drawn from one sample of a study of shared clonotypes between healthy human individuals. TCRdb's copy holds only in-frame clones and misses some; the assay was immunoSEQ multiplex PCR. The sample carries 1,100,000 or so clones, around 78% recorded once. The sequenced material came from memory CD4+ T cells from PBMCs. The source is a man aged 18 to 29 in good health. Some clones in this sample may be carry-over from other donors' samples. The CDR3 runs from the conserved cysteine through the conserved F or W. The D gene is left open where the match is weak. For some rows the clone size is stated as once, few or many, or as a class when expanded; others skip it.

>.|TRBV30|TRBJ2-5|.
TGTGCCTGGAGTGTAGGATTTACCCTTCAAGAGACCCAGTACTTC
CAWSVGFTLQETQYF
>.|TRBV7-9|TRBJ2-6|.
TGTGCCAGCAGCACCGGGGGATCTGGGGCCAACGTCCTGACTTTC
CASSTGGSGANVLTF
>.|TRBV6-5|TRBJ1-1|TRBD1
TGTGCCAGCAGTTACTCCGGGACAGGGGGAGCTTTCTTT
CASSYSGTGGAFF
>.|TRBV9|TRBJ2-6|.
TGTGCCAGCAGCGTACGCTCTGGGGCCAACGTCCTGACTTTC
CASSVRSGANVLTF
>.|TRBV19|TRBJ2-4|TRBD2
TGTGCCAGTAGTGCTTGGCTAGCGGAGGGTGCTCAGTACTTC
CASSAWLAEGAQYF
>.|TRBV7-2|TRBJ2-7|.
TGTGCCAGCAGCTTAGGGTACGAGAGGACTGAGCAGTACTTC
CASSLGYERTEQYF
>.|TRBV5-1|TRBJ2-7|TRBD1
TGCGCCAGCAGCTTTGCCAGGGGGTACGAGCAGTACTTC
CASSFARGYEQYF
>.|TRBV6-5|TRBJ2-1|TRBD1
TGTGCCAGCCTGGACAGGGTGGGGGAGCAGTTCTTC
CASLDRVGEQFF
>.|TRBV19|TRBJ2-2|TRBD2
TGTGCCAGTAGTATTAGAGGCGGGAGCAACACCGGGGAGCTGTTTTTT
CASSIRGGSNTGELFF
>.|TRBV10-3|TRBJ1-1|TRBD1
TGTGCCATCAGCCCTATCAGGGGGGGCACTGAAGCTTTCTTT
CAISPIRGGTEAFF
>.|TRBV11-3|TRBJ2-3|TRBD1
TGTGCCAGCAGCTTACACAGGGGCATTGATACGCAGTATTTT
CASSLHRGIDTQYF
>.|TRBV28|TRBJ1-6|.
TGTGCCGGCGGGAGGGGGGACAATTCACCCCTCCACTTT
CAGGRGDNSPLHF
>.|TRBV30|TRBJ2-5|TRBD2
TGTGCCTGGAGTCGTGGACTAGCGGGAGGGTGGGAGACCCAGTACTTC
CAWSRGLAGGWETQYF
>.|TRBV7-6|TRBJ2-1|TRBD2
TGTGCCAGCAGCTTAGTACTAGCGGGAGCCCCCGGGAATGAGCAGTTCTTC
CASSLVLAGAPGNEQFF
>.|TRBV2|TRBJ2-7|.
TGTGCCAGCAGTTTACAGAATTACGAGCAGTACTTC
CASSLQNYEQYF
>.|TRBV19|TRBJ2-7|.
TGTGCCAGTAGTATTTCGACTACCTACTACGAGCAGTACTTC
CASSISTTYYEQYF
>.|TRBV7-9|TRBJ2-3|TRBD2
TGTGCCAGCAGCTTATTTGGGCGGGAGGCCGATACGCAGTATTTT
CASSLFGREADTQYF
>once|TRBV28|TRBJ1-2|TRBD1
TGTGCCAGCAGTCTCGGGGGACAGGGGTACCTTGGCTACACCTTC
CASSLGGQGYLGYTF
>.|TRBV2|TRBJ2-3|TRBD2
TGTGCTACTTCCGGACTAGTTTTTGCCGTAAGCACAGATACGCAGTATTTT
CATSGLVFAVSTDTQYF